This T cell receptor (beta chain) came from a study of blood T cells in healthy people across ages. The overall study: Roughly one uniquely barcoded beta molecule per two T cells was captured.

From germline, CDR1 is SGDLS and CDR2 YYNGEE. The germline V and J ends were trimmed by 4 bases and 16 bases, with 15 bases remaining between them. The CDR3 contains 12 residues. Using a J-beta primer mix together with a sample-barcoded 5' primer, a second PCR was run for about 6 to 12 cycles. TCRdb recomputed calls from the 5' RACE reads with MiXCR, one row per CDR3 protein. The repertoire includes just over 800,000 distinct CDR3 sequences, 62% of them detected once, and 25% to 35% sits in the top ten. The sequencing sample was made of blood. This sequence was found in a man between 25 and 39 years old in good health. The chain has TRBV9 and TRBJ1-6, with D unresolved. The CDR3: CASSSTPGVLHF. In nucleotides, the CDR3 is TGTGCCAGCAGCTCGACCCCTGGAGTTCTCCACTTT. Filled out from reference TRBV9 and TRBJ1-6, the complete variable domain reads DSGVTQTPKHLITATGQRVTLRCSPRSGDLSVYWYQQSLDQGLQFLIQYYNGEERAKGNILERFSAQQFPDLHSELNLSSLELGDSALYFCASSSTPGVLHFGNGTRLTVT.